This T cell receptor beta chain was profiled in a study of PD-1 blockade in classical Hodgkin lymphoma (dated by TCRdb to 2020 to 2021). Looking at the study overall: The study used TCR beta sequencing and CyTOF to define a peripheral blood immune signature of response to PD-1 blockade in classical Hodgkin lymphoma. Beyond this particular receptor, the publication reports: The study was limited to a single clinical trial cohort, and causes of repertoire differences, possibly disease activity or prior therapy, remained undefined. Baseline TCR diversity was reported to be lower in newly diagnosed patients than in healthy donors, and even lower in relapsed/refractory patients.

Read against the paper, the sample's time point label means: newly diagnosed, previously untreated cHL patient sample. As a comparison group for the relapsed/refractory trial patients, PBMCs from patients with newly diagnosed, previously untreated classical Hodgkin lymphoma were sequenced. Peripheral blood was collected in 8 mL Vacutainer Cell Preparation Tubes, from which PBMCs were isolated by centrifugation and then cryopreserved. Comments on this clone: Which antigen it targets is not known. Qualities for individual bases were not recorded, and no much larger clone is one base off.

Measured from the cysteine to the phenylalanine, the CDR3 is 11 residues long. Only the CDR3 portion is preserved as DNA: 33 bases, with reading frame beginning at the first base. V lost 5 bases and J lost 9 bases; the stretch between them is 10 bases long. CDR1 SGHNT and CDR2 YENEEA are derived from the germline V gene. The Qiagen DNeasy kit was used to extract genomic DNA both from unsorted PBMCs and from the negatively selected CD4+ and CD8+ fractions. TCR beta CDR3 regions were subjected to amplification by immunoSEQ multiplex PCR with primers that anneal to V and J segments. A synthetic immune receptor repertoire was used to minimize amplification bias, and any remaining bias was removed computationally after sequencing. The study's own analysis went as follows. Repertoire diversity was quantified as the Shannon entropy index using custom Python scripts. Unsorted, CD4+ and CD8+ repertoires were examined separately, except in combined analyses, for which CD4+ and CD8+ sequences were merged in silico. TCRdb provides this immuneACCESS table in a form limited to in-frame rearrangements. Some clones are lacking; in checked studies, under half of them reflect an unresolved V gene, and why the rest are absent is not known. Clonal size and the V and J genes are those of that table, whereas D and trimming came from the DNA. The sample has roughly 70,000 clones on record, over 90% of them singletons. Clones ranked in the top ten supply roughly 2.6% of the sample.

The rearranged chain carries TRBV11-3 and TRBJ1-2, with the D gene too uncertain to name. The TCR originated in a human donor with classical Hodgkin lymphoma. Sequenced sample: peripheral blood mononuclear cells (PBMCs). The CDR3: CASSRSGSYTF. Here is the DNA: TGTGCCAGCAGCCGGTCGGGGAGCTACACCTTC.